The rows below give T cell receptor beta chains drawn from one sample of a study of T cell responses to AZD1222 COVID-19 vaccine. TCRdb's table, derived via immunoSEQ multiplex PCR, lists solely in-frame clones and lacks some. The sample consists of 85,000 to 110,000 clones, 90% of them appearing once. The sequenced sample was peripheral blood, obtained on day 0 of AZD1222 vaccination. The source of these receptors is an adult in good health. The CDR3 runs from the conserved cysteine through the conserved F or W. D genes are given only for firm matches. Some rows mark clone size as missing; the rest say once, few, many or name a class of expanded clone.

J,D,size,V,CDR3,DNA
TRBJ1-6,TRBD1,.,TRBV6-5,CASQKKILRGSPLHF,TGTGCCAGCCAAAAAAAAATCCTCAGGGGGTCACCCCTCCACTTT
TRBJ2-5,TRBD1,once,TRBV5-1,CASSLDRQGRETQYF,TGCGCCAGCAGCTTGGATAGACAGGGGAGGGAGACCCAGTACTTC
TRBJ2-1,.,.,TRBV11-3,CASSPRRGISYNEQFF,TGTGCCAGCAGCCCCCGCCGGGGAATTTCCTACAATGAGCAGTTCTTC
TRBJ2-5,.,.,TRBV21-1,CASSKPPGTVKETQYF,TGTGCCAGCAGCAAACCCCCCGGGACAGTTAAAGAGACCCAGTACTTC
TRBJ1-4,.,.,TRBV29-1,CSAQIYNEKLFF,TGCAGCGCACAGATTTATAATGAAAAACTGTTTTTT
TRBJ2-7,TRBD2,.,TRBV11-1,CASSLGAGASYEQYF,TGTGCCAGCAGCTTAGGAGCGGGGGCCTCCTACGAGCAGTACTTC
TRBJ2-7,.,.,TRBV7-9,CARPLGWLSDYEQYF,TGTGCCAGACCCCTAGGTTGGCTATCCGACTACGAGCAGTACTTC
TRBJ1-1,.,.,TRBV29-1,CSVDALAGSAEAFF,TGCAGCGTTGACGCCCTCGCAGGGTCTGCTGAAGCTTTCTTT
TRBJ1-5,TRBD1,.,TRBV4-3,CASSQDRFSNQPQHF,TGCGCCAGCAGCCAGGACAGGTTCAGCAATCAGCCCCAGCATTTT
TRBJ1-6,.,.,TRBV5-8,CASTLAGGDNSPLHF,TGTGCCAGCACCCTGGCGGGGGGCGATAATTCACCCCTCCACTTT
TRBJ2-1,TRBD2,.,TRBV5-6,CASRGLAETYNEQFF,TGTGCCAGCAGGGGACTAGCGGAAACCTACAATGAGCAGTTCTTC
TRBJ1-4,.,once,TRBV2,CASNWGPTNEKLFF,TGTGCCAGCAACTGGGGGCCCACTAATGAAAAACTGTTTTTT
TRBJ2-7,TRBD1,.,TRBV6-2/TRBV6-3,CASSYYGTGDYEQYF,TGTGCCAGCAGTTATTATGGGACAGGGGACTACGAGCAGTACTTC
TRBJ1-1,.,.,TRBV30,CAWVRGLNTEAFF,TGTGCCTGGGTCAGGGGTTTGAACACTGAAGCTTTCTTT
TRBJ1-5,.,.,TRBV28,CASSLPYQPQHF,TGTGCCAGCAGTTTGCCCTATCAGCCCCAGCATTTT
TRBJ1-2,.,.,TRBV19,CASSIPENYGYTF,TGTGCCAGTAGTATTCCTGAGAACTATGGCTACACCTTC